This T cell receptor (beta chain) was sequenced during a study of memory CD4+ T cells and cytomegalovirus serostatus. The CDR3 is 15 residues long. Per germline, CDR1 LGHNA and CDR2 YSLEER. J lost 1 base, V lost 8 bases, and 5 bases had no gene match. The sort gate was single viable CD3+CD4+CD8-CD45RO+ cells for memory CD4+ T cells. Total CD4+ T cells were enriched by CD4 positive selection. About this clone: The antigen remains unidentified.

Per the original methods: Out-of-frame sequences were removed, leaving a few million distinct TCRbeta sequences. The repertoire was sequenced with immunoSEQ multiplex PCR; TCRdb's copy has only in-frame clones and lacks some. V, J and clone size reflect that table, while D and trimming were determined from the DNA. The sample includes 52,000 or so clones, about 80% of them seen just once. Study outcomes and limitations: CD4+ memory repertoires contained about 40% of the roughly 160 reported CMV TCRbeta sequences. CMV serostatus prediction reached median AUC approximately 0.96, or 0.89 with US-trained model.

V gene TRBV4-3 combines with J gene TRBJ2-1; 10 bases line up with TRBD2. Specimen: memory CD4+ T cells from blood. The receptor was derived from an adult in good health and CMV-seronegative. The CDR3: CASRSSGGSYNEQFF. The CDR3 bases are TGCGCCAGCCGGAGTAGCGGGGGGTCCTACAATGAGCAGTTCTTC.